The rows below give T cell receptor beta chains drawn from one sample of a study of blood T cell repertoires in COVID-19. Here immunoSEQ multiplex PCR was the method, and the copy in TCRdb shows in-frame clones only, minus some. The sample holds 250,000 to 350,000 clones, approximately 91% seen once. The material sequenced was peripheral blood. The receptors were sampled from a woman aged 55-75 years with acute or convalescent COVID-19. CDR3s include the opening cysteine and the closing phenylalanine or tryptophan. D genes are given only for firm matches. Size tells how often a clone was seen (once, few, many) or the class of an expanded clone, and some rows leave it out.

D	V	size	J	CDR3	DNA
NA	TRBV28	NA	TRBJ2-1	CASSLLWSSYNEQFF	TGTGCCAGCAGTCTACTCTGGAGCTCCTACAATGAGCAGTTCTTC
TRBD1	TRBV23-1	NA	TRBJ1-1	CASSLGQADRSNTEAFF	TGCGCCAGCAGTCTCGGACAGGCCGACAGATCTAACACTGAAGCTTTCTTT
NA	TRBV7-9	NA	TRBJ1-1	CASSLRSRNTEAFF	TGTGCCAGCTCCCTAAGGAGCAGGAACACTGAAGCTTTCTTT
NA	TRBV27	NA	TRBJ2-1	CASSLVGGPRGEQFF	TGTGCCAGCAGTTTAGTGGGGGGGCCGAGAGGGGAGCAGTTCTTC
NA	TRBV6-5	NA	TRBJ1-1	CALREGRNTEAFF	TGTGCCCTCCGGGAGGGGCGAAACACTGAAGCTTTCTTT
NA	TRBV5-4	NA	TRBJ1-3	CASSLYSSGNTIYF	TGTGCCAGCAGCTTGTACAGCTCTGGAAACACCATATATTTT
NA	TRBV7-3	NA	TRBJ2-7	CASSPGVSNSYEQYF	TGTGCCAGCAGCCCCGGGGTTTCGAACTCCTACGAGCAGTACTTC
NA	TRBV15	NA	TRBJ1-6	CATSRDEAGRVVPLHF	TGTGCCACCAGCAGAGATGAGGCCGGCAGGGTTGTACCCCTCCACTTT
NA	TRBV4-1	once	TRBJ1-2	CASSQTLEGLRVYGYTF	TGCGCCAGCAGCCAGACCCTTGAAGGGCTGAGGGTCTATGGCTACACCTTC
NA	TRBV19	NA	TRBJ1-1	CASILYGGVNTEAFF	TGTGCCAGTATCCTATACGGGGGGGTTAACACTGAAGCTTTCTTT
TRBD1	TRBV27	NA	TRBJ1-2	CASSLGQGHYGYTF	TGTGCCAGCAGCCTCGGACAGGGTCACTATGGCTACACCTTC
NA	TRBV30	NA	TRBJ1-5	CAWTGLSDQPQHF	TGTGCCTGGACGGGTTTGTCGGATCAGCCCCAGCATTTT
NA	TRBV28	NA	TRBJ2-3	CASSLYGSGTDTQYF	TGTGCCAGCAGTTTATACGGGAGTGGGACAGATACGCAGTATTTT
TRBD1	TRBV7-9	NA	TRBJ2-3	CASSSLNLDRGESDTQYF	TGTGCCAGCAGCTCACTGAACCTCGACAGGGGAGAGTCAGATACGCAGTATTTT
TRBD2	TRBV7-2	NA	TRBJ2-1	CASSPTSGSYEQFF	TGTGCCAGCAGCCCAACTAGCGGGAGTTATGAGCAGTTCTTC
NA	TRBV4-1	NA	TRBJ1-2	CASSQDLKGRHYGYTF	TGCGCCAGCAGCCAAGATCTGAAGGGGCGGCACTATGGCTACACCTTC
NA	TRBV12-5	NA	TRBJ1-1	CASGPSMNTEAFF	TGTGCTAGTGGCCCTAGTATGAACACTGAAGCTTTCTTT
NA	TRBV12-3/TRBV12-4	once	TRBJ1-1	CASSPRKNTEAFF	TGTGCCAGCAGCCCTAGGAAGAACACTGAAGCTTTCTTT
NA	TRBV29-1	NA	TRBJ2-6	CSVVAGAGANVLTF	TGCAGCGTTGTAGCAGGGGCTGGGGCCAACGTCCTGACTTTC
NA	TRBV6-5	NA	TRBJ1-1	CASSYSTAAEAFF	TGTGCCAGCAGTTACTCGACAGCAGCCGAAGCTTTCTTT
TRBD1	TRBV5-8	NA	TRBJ2-7	CASSRGTGNSYEQYF	TGTGCCAGCAGCAGGGGGACAGGGAATTCATACGAGCAGTACTTC
NA	TRBV27	NA	TRBJ1-2	CASSERDNYGYTF	TGTGCCAGCAGTGAGAGGGATAACTATGGCTACACCTTC
TRBD1	TRBV19	NA	TRBJ1-1	CASSSTGETEAFF	TGTGCCAGTAGTTCCACAGGGGAGACTGAAGCTTTCTTT
TRBD1	TRBV19	NA	TRBJ1-3	CASSRRGGPSGNTIYF	TGTGCCAGTAGTCGGCGAGGGGGCCCCTCTGGAAACACCATATATTTT
TRBD1	TRBV7-3	NA	TRBJ2-1	CASSTGAYNAQFF	TGTGCCAGCAGCACAGGGGCTTACAATGCGCAGTTCTTC
NA	TRBV25-1	NA	TRBJ1-1	CASSAFLDRNTEAFF	TGTGCCAGCAGTGCCTTCTTAGACAGGAACACTGAAGCTTTCTTT
NA	TRBV7-9	few	TRBJ2-5	CASSLIIQETQYF	TGTGCCAGCAGCTTAATTATCCAAGAGACCCAGTACTTC
TRBD2	TRBV19	NA	TRBJ2-1	CASSIVGGGSSSYNEQFF	TGTGCCAGTAGTATAGTCGGGGGGGGCTCGAGCTCCTACAATGAGCAGTTCTTC
TRBD1	TRBV6-2/TRBV6-3	few	TRBJ2-5	CASSYSAGTGWVETQYF	TGTGCCAGCAGTTACTCAGCCGGGACAGGCTGGGTTGAGACCCAGTACTTC
TRBD1	TRBV19	NA	TRBJ1-6	CASSIDPRTGGSSPLHF	TGTGCCAGTAGTATAGATCCTAGGACAGGGGGAAGTTCACCCCTCCACTTT
NA	TRBV19	NA	TRBJ1-3	CASSAGSVGNTIYF	TGTGCCAGTAGTGCAGGTTCGGTCGGAAACACCATATATTTT
NA	TRBV19	NA	TRBJ1-2	CASSIVPDSYGYTF	TGTGCCAGTAGTATAGTCCCGGACAGCTATGGCTACACCTTC
TRBD1	TRBV29-1	NA	TRBJ2-6	CSVLQGAGANVLTF	TGCAGCGTCCTTCAGGGGGCAGGGGCCAACGTCCTGACTTTC
TRBD2	TRBV9	NA	TRBJ2-5	CASSPGGQETQYF	TGTGCCAGCAGCCCCGGGGGGCAAGAGACCCAGTACTTC
TRBD1	TRBV6-4	NA	TRBJ2-3	CASSDGTGTDTQYF	TGTGCCAGCAGTGACGGGACAGGTACAGATACGCAGTATTTT
NA	TRBV4-1	NA	TRBJ2-5	CASSQEYLVQETQYF	TGCGCCAGCAGCCAAGAATACCTAGTCCAGGAGACCCAGTACTTC
TRBD1	TRBV2	NA	TRBJ1-6	CASSVRGVGNSPLHF	TGTGCCAGCAGTGTCAGGGGGGTGGGGAATTCACCCCTCCACTTT
NA	TRBV9	once	TRBJ1-2	CASSPRQEYVGYTF	TGTGCCAGCAGCCCTCGACAGGAGTATGTTGGCTACACCTTC
NA	TRBV5-1	few	TRBJ1-5	CASSLMGGQPQHF	TGCGCCAGCAGCTTGATGGGAGGCCAGCCCCAGCATTTT
TRBD1	TRBV19	NA	TRBJ1-1	CASMDRGEFEAFF	TGTGCCAGTATGGACAGGGGAGAATTTGAAGCTTTCTTT
TRBD1	TRBV7-2	NA	TRBJ2-7	CASSPGTGSTYEQYF	TGTGCCAGCAGTCCCGGGACAGGGTCTACCTACGAGCAGTACTTC
TRBD1	TRBV20-1	NA	TRBJ1-2	CSASSDRGPGYTF	TGCAGTGCTAGTTCGGACAGGGGTCCTGGCTACACCTTC
NA	TRBV9	NA	TRBJ1-5	CASSVGGGNQPQHF	TGTGCCAGCAGCGTAGGAGGAGGCAATCAGCCCCAGCATTTT
TRBD1	TRBV7-6	NA	TRBJ1-4	CASSLVVGDRGVEKLFF	TGTGCCAGCAGCTTAGTAGTAGGTGACAGGGGAGTTGAAAAACTGTTTTTT
TRBD1	TRBV12-3/TRBV12-4	NA	TRBJ1-1	CASSPDRVTEAFF	TGTGCCAGCAGTCCGGACAGGGTCACTGAAGCTTTCTTT
TRBD2	TRBV7-2	NA	TRBJ2-5	CASSLGWRGGQETQYF	TGTGCCAGCAGCTTAGGCTGGCGGGGGGGCCAAGAGACCCAGTACTTC
TRBD1	TRBV13	NA	TRBJ2-7	CASSLGTGASYEQYF	TGTGCCAGCAGCTTAGGGACAGGGGCTTCCTACGAGCAGTACTTC
NA	TRBV9	NA	TRBJ2-1	CASSARQGGGYNEQFF	TGTGCCAGCAGCGCGCGTCAGGGGGGCGGTTACAATGAGCAGTTCTTC
TRBD2	TRBV6-4	NA	TRBJ2-3	CASSDSQSAGGRTDTQYF	TGTGCCAGCAGTGACTCGCAGTCGGCGGGGGGGCGGACAGATACGCAGTATTTT
NA	TRBV14	NA	TRBJ2-6	CASSYSQLPHSSGANVLTF	TGTGCCAGCAGCTACTCACAGCTTCCTCATAGCTCTGGGGCCAACGTCCTGACTTTC
TRBD1	TRBV2	NA	TRBJ2-4	CASSVLVGGQGNIQYF	TGTGCCAGCAGTGTACTGGTAGGAGGACAGGGGAACATTCAGTACTTC
NA	TRBV6-5	NA	TRBJ1-1	CASRAAGNTEAFF	TGTGCCAGCAGGGCCGCGGGGAACACTGAAGCTTTCTTT
TRBD2	TRBV5-1	NA	TRBJ2-7	CASHAGLGDYEQYF	TGCGCCAGCCACGCGGGACTAGGCGATTACGAGCAGTACTTC